Below are 22 T cell receptor beta chains sequenced from a single sample in a study of CD8 T cells in Susac syndrome. With random hexamers, reverse transcription was performed on about 0.5 to 1 ug of RNA. TCRdb re-analysed the immunoSEQ multiplex PCR reads in MiXCR, keeping a single row per CDR3 protein. Of about 90,000 distinct CDR3 sequences in the sample, approximately 96% were seen once. The sequencing input was CD8+ T cells from PBMCs. Every receptor here comes from a human donor with Susac syndrome.

The chain joins TRBV30 to TRBJ2-1, with 8 bases fitting TRBD1. The V gene end was trimmed by 7 bases and the J gene end by 3 bases; junction bases not matched to a gene: 11. Germline V lookup: CDR1 GTSNPN, CDR2 SVGIG (reference sequence). The CDR3 extends over 15 amino acids. The CDR3 DNA reads TGTGCCTTACCCGCCGGGACAGGAGTCTACAATGAGCAGTTCTTC. As protein: CALPAGTGVYNEQFF.

The chain joins TRBV7-2 to TRBJ1-5; D gene uncertain. Germline V gene data show CDR1 as SGHTA and CDR2 as FQGNSA. The CDR3 covers 15 residues. The V and J ends lost 2 bases and 1 base respectively, with 9 bases between them. CDR3 nucleotides: TGTGCCAGCAGCTTAACGCCAGCAAGCAATCAGCCCCAGCATTTT. It is translated as CASSLTPASNQPQHF.

This rearrangement joins TRBV27 to TRBJ1-6; no definite D call. Germline lookup yields CDR1 MNHEY and CDR2 SMNVEV (reference sequence). The CDR3 totals 14 residues. V dropped 6 bases and J dropped 9 bases, with 15 bases sitting between them. The DNA of the CDR3 is TGTGCCAGCAGAGACCTGGGAGAGGGTTCACCCCTCCACTTT. It specifies CASRDLGEGSPLHF.

This chain uses TRBV18 with TRBJ2-5, with D tentatively TRBD1 or TRBD2 (5 bases each). Germline-derived CDR1 and CDR2 are KGHSH and LQKENI. V lost 3 bases, J lost 4 bases, and 12 bases lay in between. The CDR3 sequence is 14 residues long. The CDR3 region has the DNA TGTGCCAGCTCACCCCTTACTGGGACAGAGACCCAGTACTTC. Translated: CASSPLTGTETQYF.

The CDR3 loop reads CASSLWGETQYF. CDR3 bases: TGTGCCAGCAGCTTATGGGGGGAGACCCAGTACTTC. The chain couples TRBV7-9 to TRBJ2-5; perhaps D is TRBD1 or TRBD2 (5 bases each). This CDR3 comprises 12 residues. V lost 2 bases, J lost 5 bases, and 6 bases lay in between. Germline-derived CDR1 and CDR2 are SEHNR and FQNEAQ (reference sequence).

The rearrangement joins TRBV25-1 to TRBJ2-5; D gene unclear. The CDR3 is 12 amino acids. Trimming removed 10 bases from V and 9 bases from J, with 18 bases in between. The germline V gene has CDR1 MGHDK and CDR2 SYGVNS. CDR3 nucleotide sequence: TGTGCCACCTTAAACACCCGAAGTTCCCAGTACTTC. It specifies CATLNTRSSQYF.

The rearrangement uses TRBV9 and TRBJ1-6; no reliable D call. Looked up from germline, CDR1 is SGDLS and CDR2 is YYNGEE. The CDR3 spans 14 residues. The V end lost 0 bases, the J end lost 5 bases, and 6 bases lay between the germline ends. The CDR3 DNA sequence: TGTGCCAGCAGCGTAGATGGAAATAATTCACCCCTCCACTTT. Translation gives CASSVDGNNSPLHF.

The genes are TRBV20-1 and TRBJ2-2; no clear D. Germline V CDR1 and CDR2: DFQATT, SNEGSKA (reference sequence). Trimming removed 2 bases at V and 6 bases at J, with 7 bases between. The CDR3 loop spans 12 amino acids. The CDR3 reads CSARPPAGELFF. In nucleotides, the CDR3 is TGCAGTGCTAGACCGCCGGCCGGGGAGCTGTTTTTT.

The chain is built from TRBV4-2 and TRBJ1-2; D call uncertain. CDR3 length equals 15 residues. The germline CDR1 and CDR2 sequences are LGHNA and YNFKEQ. Trimming stripped 0 bases from V and 4 bases from J, with 12 bases between. CDR3 bases: TGTGCCAGCAGCCAAGAGAAAGGCGGATTCTATGGCTACACCTTC. Encoded protein: CASSQEKGGFYGYTF.

The rearrangement links TRBV6-5 to TRBJ2-5; 7 bases align to TRBD1. The V segment lost 1 base and the J segment 3 bases; nucleotides outside the gene matches: 8. There are 16 residues in the CDR3. Germline loops: CDR1 MNHEY, CDR2 SVGAGI. The CDR3 is CASSYYPGQREETQYF. The DNA of the CDR3 is TGTGCCAGCAGTTACTACCCGGGACAGAGAGAAGAGACCCAGTACTTC.

The V and J genes are TRBV20-1 and TRBJ1-1; a weak D match, TRBD1 (5 bases). There are 16 residues in the CDR3. Trimming took 1 base from V and 1 from J, leaving 16 bases between them. The germline V gene has CDR1 DFQATT and CDR2 SNEGSKA (reference sequence). CDR3 amino acids: CSARAYPGASNTEAFF. DNA of the CDR3: TGCAGTGCTAGAGCCTACCCCGGGGCTTCGAACACTGAAGCTTTCTTT.

This chain uses TRBV20-1 with TRBJ1-5; no reliable D call. The CDR3 totals 12 residues. Trimming stripped 0 bases from V and 6 bases from J, with 6 bases between. Germline V lookup: CDR1 DFQATT, CDR2 SNEGSKA (reference sequence). As DNA, the CDR3 is TGCAGTGCTAGAGATCAGGTTCAGCCCCAGCATTTT. Translated, it gives CSARDQVQPQHF.

The chain employs TRBV3-1 and TRBJ2-7; D possibly uses TRBD1 or TRBD2 (5 bases each). Germline values: CDR1 LGHDT, CDR2 YNNKEL (reference sequence). V was cut by 4 bases and J by 3 bases, with 13 bases left in between. The CDR3 loop spans 14 amino acids. The CDR3 sequence is CASSPRDGGYEQYF. The CDR3 DNA follows: TGTGCCAGCAGCCCTCGGGACGGAGGCTACGAGCAGTACTTC.

V and J are TRBV24-1 and TRBJ2-5; TRBD1 is a possible D gene (6 bases). Looked up from germline, CDR1 is KGHDR and CDR2 is SFDVKD. The V gene lost 6 bases and the J gene lost 5 bases, with 12 bases spanning the gap. This CDR3 is built from 13 residues. Here the CDR3 DNA reads TGTGCCACCAGTTTAGGGACAAGCGAGACCCAGTACTTC. Translating gives CATSLGTSETQYF.

The genes are TRBV15 and TRBJ2-2, with D possibly TRBD2 on 5 matching bases. Germline loops: CDR1 LNHNV, CDR2 YYDKDF (reference sequence). The CDR3 covers 15 residues. V lost 0 bases, J lost 3 bases, and 8 bases lay in between. CDR3 bases: TGTGCCACCAGCAGAGAGGAGGTTGACACCGGGGAGCTGTTTTTT. This gives the protein CATSREEVDTGELFF.

The chain employs TRBV19 and TRBJ2-3; a possible D gene is TRBD2 (6 bases). This CDR3 region has 15 residues. V gave up 8 bases and J gave up 3 bases, with 18 bases separating them. Germline CDR1 reads LNHDA; CDR2 reads SQIVND (reference sequence). The CDR3, as DNA: TGTGCCAGTGATCCGGGACTTCCGTGGACAGATACGCAGTATTTT. Translation gives CASDPGLPWTDTQYF.

J is TRBJ1-1 and V is TRBV4-3, with 8 bases that match TRBD1. The V gene end was trimmed by 4 bases and the J gene end by 1 base; junction bases not matched to a gene: 5. Germline V gene lookup returns CDR1 LGHNA and CDR2 YSLEER. The length of the CDR3 is 15 residues. The DNA of the CDR3 is TGCGCCAGCAGCCGATCGGACAGGGAGAACACTGAAGCTTTCTTT. It encodes CASSRSDRENTEAFF.

This sequence joins TRBV20-1 and TRBJ2-5; D might be TRBD1 or TRBD2, each matching 6 bases. The ends were cut back, 6 bases at V and 3 bases at J, with 20 bases in the middle. CDR1 is DFQATT and CDR2 is SNEGSKA in the germline V gene (reference sequence). The CDR3 covers 15 residues. CDR3 bases: TGCAGTGCCCCCCCTATTCGGAGGGGGGAAGAGACCCAGTACTTC. It codes for CSAPPIRRGEETQYF.

The V and J genes are TRBV4-3 and TRBJ1-6; the D gene is possibly TRBD1 (5 bases). Trimming removed 3 bases at V and 7 bases at J, with 16 bases between. The length of the CDR3 is 16 residues. Germline V gives CDR1 LGHNA, CDR2 YSLEER. DNA of the CDR3: TGCGCCAGCAGCCAGGATTCCGGGGGGAACAATTCACCCCTCCACTTT. Translated: CASSQDSGGNNSPLHF.

This clonotype was recorded only once. V gene TRBV20-1 combines with J gene TRBJ1-2; 8 bases match TRBD1. Germline-derived CDR1 and CDR2 are DFQATT and SNEGSKA (reference sequence). The V and J ends lost 5 bases and 8 bases, in that order; junction bases with no gene match: 10. CDR3 length: 13 residues. In DNA form, the CDR3 reads TGCAGTGCTTCAGTGACAGGGGAGTACGGCTACACCTTC. Protein: CSASVTGEYGYTF.

This rearrangement joins TRBV12-3 or TRBV12-4 to TRBJ2-3; D might be TRBD1 (6 bases). The germline V and J ends were trimmed by 5 bases and 3 bases, with 12 bases remaining between them. CDR3 size: 14 residues. CDR3 loop: CASSLQQGTDTQYF. For the CDR3, the DNA is TGTGCCAGCAGTCTCCAACAGGGAACAGATACGCAGTATTTT.

V usage is TRBV30 and J usage is TRBJ1-1; no clear D gene. V was clipped by 4 bases and J by 3 bases, with 6 bases between them. This CDR3 is built from 11 residues. Germline V gene lookup returns CDR1 GTSNPN and CDR2 SVGIG (reference sequence). CDR3 DNA sequence: TGTGCCTGGATCGAGTACACTGAAGCTTTCTTT. Amino acid sequence: CAWIEYTEAFF.